This is a list of T cell receptor beta chains from one sample in a study of cytomegalovirus exposure and HLA in healthy donors. TCRdb keeps only in-frame clones here, not all; method: immunoSEQ multiplex PCR. The sample carries about 68,000 clones, roughly nine tenths recorded once. Sequenced: PBMCs. Receptors were obtained from a man younger than 30 in good health and CMV-seronegative. CDR3s include the opening cysteine and the closing phenylalanine or tryptophan. Each record gives: CDR3 protein, V gene, J gene.

cdr3_aa: CASSYRLAGSYEQYF
v_call: TRBV6-6
j_call: TRBJ2-7

cdr3_aa: CASSLMARAEQYF
v_call: TRBV7-3
j_call: TRBJ2-7

cdr3_aa: CASRNTGQGADTQYF
v_call: TRBV5-1
j_call: TRBJ2-3

cdr3_aa: CASRPEINTGELFF
v_call: TRBV2
j_call: TRBJ2-2

cdr3_aa: CASSPEFGGEVKNIQYF
v_call: TRBV7-2
j_call: TRBJ2-4

cdr3_aa: CASSGGDQYRGLYSEQYF
v_call: TRBV5-1
j_call: TRBJ2-7

cdr3_aa: CASRPRLAGDNEQYF
v_call: TRBV6-6
j_call: TRBJ2-7

cdr3_aa: CASSGDIQANTGELFF
v_call: TRBV5-4
j_call: TRBJ2-2

cdr3_aa: CASSPLAGVLNQPQHF
v_call: TRBV7-3
j_call: TRBJ1-5

cdr3_aa: CASSSGGPKTQYF
v_call: TRBV9
j_call: TRBJ2-5

cdr3_aa: CASNGRVDNNEQFF
v_call: TRBV9
j_call: TRBJ2-1

cdr3_aa: CAWSVQDYGYTF
v_call: TRBV30
j_call: TRBJ1-2

cdr3_aa: CASSRTGLSYEQYF
v_call: TRBV28
j_call: TRBJ2-7

cdr3_aa: CASSSTNNEQFF
v_call: TRBV7-9
j_call: TRBJ2-1

cdr3_aa: CAWSGGTSGYEQYF
v_call: TRBV30
j_call: TRBJ2-7

cdr3_aa: CASSHTRGTGSNQPQHF
v_call: TRBV4-2
j_call: TRBJ1-5

cdr3_aa: CASSTRLDSYEQYF
v_call: TRBV7-8
j_call: TRBJ2-7

cdr3_aa: CSVPKQGYDEAFF
v_call: TRBV29-1
j_call: TRBJ1-1

cdr3_aa: CASSLRGPYEQYF
v_call: TRBV7-2
j_call: TRBJ2-7

cdr3_aa: CASRGTGGGSYTF
v_call: TRBV2
j_call: TRBJ1-2

cdr3_aa: CASSHGLDFSTEQYF
v_call: TRBV5-1
j_call: TRBJ2-7

cdr3_aa: CASPEGWRHCNEQFF
v_call: TRBV5-1
j_call: TRBJ2-1

cdr3_aa: CASSVTGTGDVTFF
v_call: TRBV19
j_call: TRBJ2-1

cdr3_aa: CASSLAKGQGNNEQFF
v_call: TRBV7-2
j_call: TRBJ2-1

cdr3_aa: CASSGYRGRNTEAFF
v_call: TRBV9
j_call: TRBJ1-1

cdr3_aa: CASSHTPGDTQYF
v_call: TRBV6-5
j_call: TRBJ2-3

cdr3_aa: CASARGLGQPQHF
v_call: TRBV7-3
j_call: TRBJ1-5

cdr3_aa: CASSIPPGQGANEQFF
v_call: TRBV7-9
j_call: TRBJ2-1

cdr3_aa: CASRLLGSSYNEQFF
v_call: TRBV6-1
j_call: TRBJ2-1

cdr3_aa: CASSLRQGAGNEQFF
v_call: TRBV7-9
j_call: TRBJ2-1

cdr3_aa: CASSQEGQGAFEQYF
v_call: TRBV4-2
j_call: TRBJ2-7

cdr3_aa: CASSRPTGAMGGNTIYF
v_call: TRBV28
j_call: TRBJ1-3

cdr3_aa: CASTLGQGAYEQYF
v_call: TRBV10-1
j_call: TRBJ2-7

cdr3_aa: CASSAGGGSIQETQYF
v_call: TRBV6-1
j_call: TRBJ2-5

cdr3_aa: CASSLYSETQYF
v_call: TRBV7-2
j_call: TRBJ2-5

cdr3_aa: CASNVGRRENEQYF
v_call: TRBV28
j_call: TRBJ2-7

cdr3_aa: CASRRTPGGNTGELFF
v_call: TRBV5-1
j_call: TRBJ2-2

cdr3_aa: CASSETSGTSGRGNEQFF
v_call: TRBV2
j_call: TRBJ2-1

cdr3_aa: CASSDKNRGLYYGYTF
v_call: TRBV6-1
j_call: TRBJ1-2

cdr3_aa: CASSPITPPYTQYF
v_call: TRBV28
j_call: TRBJ2-3

cdr3_aa: CASSQGPGQGYEQYF
v_call: TRBV4-3
j_call: TRBJ2-7

cdr3_aa: CASSSGSEQYF
v_call: TRBV6-1
j_call: TRBJ2-7

cdr3_aa: CASSQTGGANYGYTF
v_call: TRBV28
j_call: TRBJ1-2

cdr3_aa: CASSDRGSTGANVLTF
v_call: TRBV19
j_call: TRBJ2-6

cdr3_aa: CATSLSYQETQYF
v_call: TRBV18
j_call: TRBJ2-5

cdr3_aa: CASSRAGIYEQYF
v_call: TRBV11-2
j_call: TRBJ2-7

cdr3_aa: CASRRQGYAEQFF
v_call: TRBV5-1
j_call: TRBJ2-1

cdr3_aa: CASSRGVSSKAFF
v_call: TRBV7-2
j_call: TRBJ1-1

cdr3_aa: CASSPGSYEQYF
v_call: TRBV28
j_call: TRBJ2-7

cdr3_aa: CASSERQVPYEQYF
v_call: TRBV7-9
j_call: TRBJ2-7

cdr3_aa: CASSVNRGGSETQYF
v_call: TRBV2
j_call: TRBJ2-5

cdr3_aa: CASSPPRVGTEAFF
v_call: TRBV28
j_call: TRBJ1-1

cdr3_aa: CASSLPAGSPDTQYF
v_call: TRBV5-1
j_call: TRBJ2-3

cdr3_aa: CASSLEPSRETQYF
v_call: TRBV5-1
j_call: TRBJ2-5

cdr3_aa: CSVDLREKVYNEQFF
v_call: TRBV29-1
j_call: TRBJ2-1

cdr3_aa: CASSLVSFVSEEGETQYF
v_call: TRBV5-5
j_call: TRBJ2-5

cdr3_aa: CASSQDPGTSGRWQYF
v_call: TRBV4-1
j_call: TRBJ2-7